The source of this T cell receptor (beta chain) is a study of HIV-infected patients and healthy controls. The CDR3 has 14 amino acids. CDR1 and CDR2 from the germline V gene are DFQATT and SNEGSKA (reference sequence). The germline V and J ends were trimmed by 1 base and 4 bases, with 10 bases remaining between them. 450 to 600 ng RNA was reverse transcribed with alpha and beta constant-region primers. Each of the alpha and beta chains got its own library through chain-specific third strand synthesis with indices. The cDNA received a 5' RACE adapter containing a random hexamer plus an SP2 sequencing primer site. MiXCR, run by TCRdb on the 5' RACE reads, gives a single entry per CDR3 protein. This sample has under 20,000 distinct CDR3 sequences; 9.5% to 13% occur once, and the top ten carry approximately 3.1%. On this clonotype: Antigen: not known.

Study-wide results and limits: Untreated HIV+ repertoires had roughly threefold fewer distinct CDR3s and lower Shannon diversity than healthy controls. MAIT alpha-chain CDR3s were frequent in healthy controls, depleted in HIV+. Size-matched repertoire data failed to replicate the apparent Gini index recovery after therapy in HIV-infected patients.

All unsorted peripheral T cells were captured because whole blood was used without fractionation. Sequenced sample: blood. The receptor was isolated from an adult in good health. V and J are TRBV20-1 and TRBJ1-4; D might be TRBD1 (6 bases). The CDR3 nucleotides are TGCAGTGCTAGAGGACAGGCCCTTAATGAAAAACTGTTTTTT. It specifies CSARGQALNEKLFF.